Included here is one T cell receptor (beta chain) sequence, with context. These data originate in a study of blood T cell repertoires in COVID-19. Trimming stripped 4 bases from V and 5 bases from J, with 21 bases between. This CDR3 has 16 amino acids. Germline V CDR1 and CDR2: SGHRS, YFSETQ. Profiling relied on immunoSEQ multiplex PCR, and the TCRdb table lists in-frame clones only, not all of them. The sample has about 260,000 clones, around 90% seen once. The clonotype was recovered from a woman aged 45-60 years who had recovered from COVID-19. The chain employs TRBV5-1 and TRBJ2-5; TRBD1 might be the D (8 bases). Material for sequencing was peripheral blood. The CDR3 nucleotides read TGCGCCAGCAGCGACCATCGGACAGGGAGGGTTGAGACCCAGTACTTC. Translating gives CASSDHRTGRVETQYF.